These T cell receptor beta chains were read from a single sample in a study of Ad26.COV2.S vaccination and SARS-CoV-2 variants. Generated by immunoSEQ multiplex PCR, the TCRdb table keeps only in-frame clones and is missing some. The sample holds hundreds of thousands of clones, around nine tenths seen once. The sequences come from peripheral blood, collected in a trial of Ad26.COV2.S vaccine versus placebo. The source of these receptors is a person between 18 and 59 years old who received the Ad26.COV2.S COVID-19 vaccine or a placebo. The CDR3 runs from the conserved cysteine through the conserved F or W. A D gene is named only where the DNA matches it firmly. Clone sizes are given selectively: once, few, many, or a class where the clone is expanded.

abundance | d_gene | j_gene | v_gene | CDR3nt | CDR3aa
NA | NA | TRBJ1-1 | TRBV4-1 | TGCGCCAGCAGCCAGCCAGGGAAGAACACTGAAGCTTTCTTT | CASSQPGKNTEAFF
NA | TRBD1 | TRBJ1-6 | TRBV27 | TGTGCCAGCAGTTTTTCGCCGGGACAGGTTGGTTCACCCCTCCACTTT | CASSFSPGQVGSPLHF
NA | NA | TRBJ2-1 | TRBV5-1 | TGCGCCAGCAGCTCCAGGGGTGAGTCCTACAATGAGCAGTTCTTC | CASSSRGESYNEQFF
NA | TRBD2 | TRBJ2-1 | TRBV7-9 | TGTGCCAGCAGCTCGTTGACTAGCGGGGGGGCTAACGGTGAGCAGTTCTTC | CASSSLTSGGANGEQFF
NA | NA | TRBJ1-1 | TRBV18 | TGTGCCAGCTCACCCACACAGGAGGGGCACACTGAAGCTTTCTTT | CASSPTQEGHTEAFF
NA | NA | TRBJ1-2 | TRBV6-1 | TGTGCCAGCAGTGAAGCGTCAGCTGTCTATGGCTACACCTTC | CASSEASAVYGYTF
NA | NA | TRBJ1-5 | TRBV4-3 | TGCGCCAGCAGCCAAGACTTCAATCAGCCCCAGCATTTT | CASSQDFNQPQHF
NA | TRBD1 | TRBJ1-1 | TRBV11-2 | TGTGCCAGCAGCTCCGGACAGGGTGGCACTGAAGCTTTCTTT | CASSSGQGGTEAFF
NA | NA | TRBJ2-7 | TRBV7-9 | TGTGCCACCGGGGCGGCCTACGAGCAGTACTTC | CATGAAYEQYF
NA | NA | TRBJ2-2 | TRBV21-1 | TGTGCCAGCAGTCAGGGGGCCCGAGCGAGCTTAGAGAACACCGGGGAGCTGTTTTTT | CASSQGARASLENTGELFF
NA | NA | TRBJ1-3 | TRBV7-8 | TGTGCCAGCAGCCAGGCGTCGTGGGGTTTACACTCTGGAAACACCATATATTTT | CASSQASWGLHSGNTIYF
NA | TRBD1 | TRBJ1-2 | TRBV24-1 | TGTGCCACCTTGGGAACAGGGGGCGGCTATGGCTACACCTTC | CATLGTGGGYGYTF
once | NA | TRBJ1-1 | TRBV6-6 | TGTGCCAGCAGTTACCGGGTGGGGGATAACACTGAAGCTTTCTTT | CASSYRVGDNTEAFF